Shown below are 15 T cell receptor beta chains from a single sample sequenced in a study of T cell responses to AZD1222 COVID-19 vaccine. Profiling relied on immunoSEQ multiplex PCR, and the TCRdb table lists in-frame clones only, not all of them. The sample carries approximately 88,000 clones, 85% to 90% recorded once. The sequencing used peripheral blood, collected 28 days after the second AZD1222 dose. These receptors all stem from an adult who received the AZD1222 COVID-19 vaccine.

The rearrangement joins TRBV2 to TRBJ1-1; D unclear. With 4 bases removed from V and 8 bases from J, the gap between germline ends came to 17 bases. The CDR3 has 14 residues. Germline V gene data show CDR1 as SNHLY and CDR2 as FYNNEI. The CDR3 DNA follows: TGTGCCAGCAGTGGATTAAGGGTGAGATCGGAAGCTTTCTTT. Its translation: CASSGLRVRSEAFF.

The chain couples TRBV2 to TRBJ2-3; D gene uncertain. The CDR3 length is 14 residues. Trimming cost V 0 bases and J 6 bases, with 10 bases left between them. Germline CDR1 SNHLY, CDR2 FYNNEI. CDR3 sequence reads: CASSEALASDTQYF. The CDR3 region has the DNA TGTGCCAGCAGTGAAGCTTTGGCCTCGGATACGCAGTATTTT.

The CDR3, as DNA: TGTGCCAGCAGCTTCGATCCGGGTAACTATGGCTACACCTTC. It yields the protein CASSFDPGNYGYTF. The V call is TRBV5-6, the J call TRBJ1-2; D call uncertain. Trimming removed 2 bases from V and 1 base from J, with 9 bases in between. Looked up from germline, CDR1 is SGHDT and CDR2 is YYEEEE. This CDR3 has 14 residues.

This chain joins TRBV21-1 and TRBJ1-5. TRBV21-1 is noted as a pseudogene. CDR3 size: 14 residues. The CDR3 sequence is CASSKRPGHQPQHF. CDR3 DNA: TGTGCCAGCAGCAAAAGACCTGGTCATCAGCCCCAGCATTTT.

The chain combines TRBV5-6 with TRBJ1-2; weak D call: TRBD1 (5 bases). V was cut by 4 bases and J by 2 bases, with 15 bases left in between. The CDR3 runs 15 residues. Looked up from germline, CDR1 is SGHDT and CDR2 is YYEEEE. DNA for the CDR3: TGTGCCAGCAGCGGAAGTGGGGCGGGGAACTATGGCTACACCTTC. Its translation: CASSGSGAGNYGYTF.

This clone occurred a few times. The chain combines TRBV5-5 with TRBJ1-1, with a possible D match to TRBD1 (5 bases). The CDR3 contains 16 residues. The germline V gene has CDR1 SGHKS and CDR2 YYEKEE (reference sequence). Trimming left V 0 bases short and J 12 bases short, with 24 bases between. The CDR3 bases are TGTGCCAGCAGCTTGGGGCCGGGGAGACAGCTCCTGAAGACTTTCTTT. It is translated as CASSLGPGRQLLKTFF.

V usage is TRBV6-5 and J usage is TRBJ1-2; 9 nucleotides agree with TRBD1. Germline assignment: CDR1 MNHEY and CDR2 SVGAGI. V trimming: 5 bases; J trimming: 2 bases; junction bases outside the gene matches: 3. There are 14 residues in the CDR3. The chain's CDR3 is CASSPGTGNYGYTF. CDR3 sequence (DNA): TGTGCCAGCAGTCCCGGGACAGGGAACTATGGCTACACCTTC.

The V gene is TRBV25-1, the J gene TRBJ2-5, with a tentative D call TRBD1 (6 bases). CDR1 MGHDK and CDR2 SYGVNS come from the germline V gene. The CDR3 is 13 residues long. V lost 3 bases and J lost 4, with 9 bases in between. CDR3 region: CASSEGHRETQYF. DNA for the CDR3: TGTGCCAGCAGTGAGGGACATCGAGAGACCCAGTACTTC.

The CDR3 DNA reads as TGTGCCAGCTCACCACCCGGACTAGCGGGGGGTGATGAGCAGTTCTTC. This translates into CASSPPGLAGGDEQFF. The chain links TRBV18 to TRBJ2-1; TRBD2 agrees at 14 bases. V lost 0 bases, J lost 8 bases, and 3 bases stayed unmatched. In germline, CDR1 is KGHSH, CDR2 LQKENI. The CDR3 spans 16 residues.

The chain uses TRBV10-2 and TRBJ1-3, with a weak D call TRBD1 (5 bases). From germline, CDR1 is WSHSY and CDR2 SAAADI. V lost 6 bases, J lost 0 bases, and 18 bases lay in between. CDR3 length equals 17 residues. The CDR3 spells CASSDPGRESSGNTIYF. The CDR3 DNA follows: TGCGCCAGCAGCGATCCGGGCAGGGAGAGCTCTGGAAACACCATATATTTT.

The V and J genes are TRBV10-3 and TRBJ1-1; D is uncertain. Germline loops: CDR1 ENHRY, CDR2 SYGVKD. The CDR3 length is 13 residues. Trimming cost V 6 bases and J 5 bases, with 13 bases left between them. The CDR3 spells CAISRKGGTEAFF. The CDR3, as DNA: TGTGCCATCAGCCGAAAGGGAGGAACTGAAGCTTTCTTT.

The J gene is TRBJ1-4, the V gene TRBV19; TRBD1 is a possible D gene (5 bases). This CDR3 has 14 amino acids. Germline V gene sequence: CDR1 LNHDA, CDR2 SQIVND (reference sequence). V shed 7 bases and J shed 8 bases, with 17 bases lying between them. CDR3 in DNA: TGTGCCAGTACCGCAGGGATCAAGAGGGAAAAACTGTTTTTT. It is translated as CASTAGIKREKLFF.

The chain links TRBV11-1 to TRBJ2-5; D possibly corresponds to TRBD2 (5 bases). Trimming pared 2 bases from V and 5 bases from J, leaving 12 bases between. CDR1 SGHAT and CDR2 FQDESV come from the germline V gene (reference sequence). The length of the CDR3 is 14 residues. Written as DNA, the CDR3 is TGTGCCAGCAGCTTACGAAGAGGCGGGGAGACCCAGTACTTC. Its protein product is CASSLRRGGETQYF.

Comments on this clone: The same CDR3 is also encoded by other DNA sequences in this sample. This chain links TRBV3-1 (or the pseudogene TRBV3-2) with TRBJ1-3; D remains ambiguous. Germline CDR1 reads LGHDT; CDR2 reads YNNKEL (reference sequence). There are 15 residues in the CDR3. Trimming removed 0 bases at V and 1 base at J, with 7 bases between. The CDR3 DNA sequence: TGTGCCAGCAGCCAAGATACCGTTTCTGGAAACACCATATATTTT. Residues: CASSQDTVSGNTIYF.

The rearrangement links TRBV27 to TRBJ1-1, with D maybe TRBD1 (5 bases). This CDR3 comprises 14 residues. Germline V lookup: CDR1 MNHEY, CDR2 SMNVEV (reference sequence). The V and J ends lost 6 bases and 4 bases respectively, with 15 bases between them. The CDR3 nucleotides are TGTGCCAGCAGCCCAAGGAGGGGTGGCACTGAAGCTTTCTTT. This encodes CASSPRRGGTEAFF.